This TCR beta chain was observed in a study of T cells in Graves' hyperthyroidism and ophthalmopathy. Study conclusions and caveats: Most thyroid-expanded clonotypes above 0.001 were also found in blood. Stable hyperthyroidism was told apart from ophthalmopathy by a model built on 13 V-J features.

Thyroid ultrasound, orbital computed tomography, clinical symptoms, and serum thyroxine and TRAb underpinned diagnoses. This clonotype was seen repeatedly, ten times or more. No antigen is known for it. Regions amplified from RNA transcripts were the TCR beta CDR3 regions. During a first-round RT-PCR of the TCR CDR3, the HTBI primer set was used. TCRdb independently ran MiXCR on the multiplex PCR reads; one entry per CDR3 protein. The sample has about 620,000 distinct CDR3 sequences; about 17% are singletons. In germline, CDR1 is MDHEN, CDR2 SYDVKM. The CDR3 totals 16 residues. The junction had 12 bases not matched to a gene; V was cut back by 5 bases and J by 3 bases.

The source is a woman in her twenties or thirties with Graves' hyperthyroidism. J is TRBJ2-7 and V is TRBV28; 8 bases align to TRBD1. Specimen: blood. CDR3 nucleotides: TGTGCCAGCAGTCCCACCACCCGACAGGGGTACTACGAGCAGTACTTC. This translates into CASSPTTRQGYYEQYF.